A selection of T cell receptor beta chains follows, all from one sample in a study of T cell changes during pregnancy in multiple sclerosis. Profiled with immunoSEQ multiplex PCR; TCRdb holds only in-frame clones, not every one. The data contain 65,000 to 85,000 clones, roughly 94% of them singletons. Specimen: CD4+ T cells from peripheral blood mononuclear cells, collected after pregnancy. All receptors derive from a female donor with multiple sclerosis, enrolled in a pregnancy study. CDR3s leave out the opening cysteine and the closing phenylalanine or tryptophan. Each record gives: clone size, V gene, D gene, J gene, CDR3 protein. A D gene is named only where the DNA matches it firmly. The size entry is marked missing in some rows and otherwise reads once, few, many or a size class.

clone size: -; V gene: TRBV27; D gene: TRBD1; J gene: TRBJ1-6; CDR3 protein: ASTRQGRDSPLH
clone size: -; V gene: TRBV30; D gene: TRBD1; J gene: TRBJ1-6; CDR3 protein: AWSPGTGRSSPLH
clone size: -; V gene: TRBV2; D gene: -; J gene: TRBJ1-4; CDR3 protein: ASSERARGKLF
clone size: -; V gene: TRBV5-1; D gene: -; J gene: TRBJ2-4; CDR3 protein: ASSSRPNRAKNIQY
clone size: -; V gene: TRBV19; D gene: TRBD2; J gene: TRBJ2-3; CDR3 protein: ASSTGVSAGVSDTQY
clone size: -; V gene: TRBV9; D gene: -; J gene: TRBJ2-5; CDR3 protein: ASSVTPLETQY
clone size: -; V gene: TRBV4-2; D gene: TRBD2; J gene: TRBJ2-3; CDR3 protein: ASSLGRADSDTQY
clone size: -; V gene: TRBV28; D gene: TRBD2; J gene: TRBJ2-3; CDR3 protein: ASSPKRLAGHTDTQY
clone size: once; V gene: TRBV5-1; D gene: -; J gene: TRBJ1-1; CDR3 protein: ASSSLGGAGNTEAF
clone size: -; V gene: TRBV5-4; D gene: TRBD1; J gene: TRBJ1-2; CDR3 protein: ASSPLGQGNLHGYT
clone size: -; V gene: TRBV4-1; D gene: -; J gene: TRBJ2-2; CDR3 protein: ASSQAGVGELF
clone size: -; V gene: TRBV30; D gene: -; J gene: TRBJ2-7; CDR3 protein: AWSVRGGARANEQY
clone size: -; V gene: TRBV7-2; D gene: -; J gene: TRBJ2-7; CDR3 protein: ASSRTGFEQY
clone size: -; V gene: TRBV5-1; D gene: -; J gene: TRBJ2-1; CDR3 protein: ASSLTSWNEQF
clone size: -; V gene: TRBV25-1; D gene: TRBD2; J gene: TRBJ2-1; CDR3 protein: ASSESAGLGDEQF
clone size: -; V gene: TRBV28; D gene: -; J gene: TRBJ2-5; CDR3 protein: ASSSVKETQY
clone size: few; V gene: TRBV5-1; D gene: -; J gene: TRBJ1-1; CDR3 protein: ASSFGQGLEAF
clone size: once; V gene: TRBV11-2; D gene: TRBD1; J gene: TRBJ2-7; CDR3 protein: ASSTRTGGYFYEQY
clone size: -; V gene: TRBV28; D gene: TRBD2; J gene: TRBJ2-1; CDR3 protein: ASSPLAGGPLTEQF
clone size: once; V gene: TRBV9; D gene: TRBD2; J gene: TRBJ2-7; CDR3 protein: ASSVGLAGYEQY
clone size: -; V gene: TRBV7-2; D gene: TRBD1; J gene: TRBJ2-7; CDR3 protein: ASSLMLGQGYEQY
clone size: once; V gene: TRBV6-5; D gene: TRBD2; J gene: TRBJ2-3; CDR3 protein: ASRASGGYTDTQY
clone size: -; V gene: TRBV6-1; D gene: -; J gene: TRBJ1-2; CDR3 protein: ASILEQGGGYT
clone size: -; V gene: TRBV28; D gene: -; J gene: TRBJ1-4; CDR3 protein: ASRVSPSLGEKLF
clone size: once; V gene: TRBV7-2; D gene: TRBD1; J gene: TRBJ2-7; CDR3 protein: ASDSGTGVYEQY
clone size: -; V gene: TRBV7-9; D gene: -; J gene: TRBJ2-7; CDR3 protein: ASSLSGGTSEYYEQY
clone size: -; V gene: TRBV28; D gene: TRBD1; J gene: TRBJ2-1; CDR3 protein: ASTGTGIFYNEQF
clone size: -; V gene: TRBV5-6; D gene: TRBD1; J gene: TRBJ2-7; CDR3 protein: ASSLEARDREQY
clone size: -; V gene: TRBV4-2; D gene: -; J gene: TRBJ2-1; CDR3 protein: ASSHSPRDEQF
clone size: -; V gene: TRBV13; D gene: -; J gene: TRBJ2-5; CDR3 protein: ASRVQGWQTQY
clone size: -; V gene: TRBV15; D gene: -; J gene: TRBJ2-2; CDR3 protein: ATSRASNRVGGELF
clone size: -; V gene: TRBV28; D gene: -; J gene: TRBJ2-3; CDR3 protein: ASTPSGGTDTQY
clone size: -; V gene: TRBV29-1; D gene: TRBD2; J gene: TRBJ2-1; CDR3 protein: SVASGRANYNEQF
clone size: -; V gene: TRBV5-4; D gene: TRBD1; J gene: TRBJ2-3; CDR3 protein: ASSLDRGKTDTQY
clone size: -; V gene: TRBV5-4; D gene: TRBD2; J gene: TRBJ2-1; CDR3 protein: ASSLGLAGGPDNEQF
clone size: -; V gene: TRBV15; D gene: -; J gene: TRBJ1-5; CDR3 protein: ATSRDIRSNQPQH
clone size: -; V gene: TRBV28; D gene: TRBD1; J gene: TRBJ1-1; CDR3 protein: ASMTGGADTEAF
clone size: -; V gene: TRBV9; D gene: TRBD1; J gene: TRBJ1-2; CDR3 protein: ASSVTGGGGYT
clone size: -; V gene: TRBV29-1; D gene: TRBD1; J gene: TRBJ2-3; CDR3 protein: SVKGALTDTQY
clone size: -; V gene: TRBV2; D gene: -; J gene: TRBJ2-7; CDR3 protein: ASHNTYEQY
clone size: once; V gene: TRBV28; D gene: -; J gene: TRBJ1-5; CDR3 protein: ASSLAGDGQPQH
clone size: -; V gene: TRBV5-1; D gene: TRBD1; J gene: TRBJ1-2; CDR3 protein: ASSSGQGVGYT
clone size: -; V gene: TRBV29-1; D gene: -; J gene: TRBJ1-2; CDR3 protein: SAMSNYGYT
clone size: -; V gene: TRBV7-9; D gene: TRBD1; J gene: TRBJ1-1; CDR3 protein: ASSHDRGRQGTEAF
clone size: -; V gene: TRBV5-6; D gene: -; J gene: TRBJ2-2; CDR3 protein: ASSSTGNTGELF
clone size: -; V gene: TRBV4-1; D gene: TRBD1; J gene: TRBJ1-1; CDR3 protein: ASSQLTGGYTEAF
clone size: -; V gene: TRBV5-4; D gene: -; J gene: TRBJ1-5; CDR3 protein: ASSLAVRGINSNQPQH
clone size: -; V gene: TRBV6-5; D gene: -; J gene: TRBJ2-1; CDR3 protein: ASSYSPPSSYNEQF
clone size: -; V gene: TRBV28; D gene: TRBD1; J gene: TRBJ1-5; CDR3 protein: ASSPLGQAGNQPQH
clone size: -; V gene: TRBV5-8; D gene: -; J gene: TRBJ1-5; CDR3 protein: ASSLWEISNQPQH
clone size: -; V gene: TRBV11-2; D gene: -; J gene: TRBJ2-7; CDR3 protein: ASSLGTGGTYEQY
clone size: -; V gene: TRBV5-8; D gene: -; J gene: TRBJ2-1; CDR3 protein: ASSLVSSRYNEQF
clone size: -; V gene: TRBV29-1; D gene: -; J gene: TRBJ2-6; CDR3 protein: SVETDINSGANVLT
clone size: once; V gene: TRBV7-2; D gene: -; J gene: TRBJ2-1; CDR3 protein: ASSLEGTVPYNEQF
clone size: -; V gene: TRBV11-2; D gene: -; J gene: TRBJ2-5; CDR3 protein: ASSSRGGTVLRETQY
clone size: -; V gene: TRBV10-3; D gene: TRBD2; J gene: TRBJ2-3; CDR3 protein: AIKTGTSRMDTQY
clone size: -; V gene: TRBV14; D gene: TRBD2; J gene: TRBJ2-1; CDR3 protein: ASSQFTSGHNEQF